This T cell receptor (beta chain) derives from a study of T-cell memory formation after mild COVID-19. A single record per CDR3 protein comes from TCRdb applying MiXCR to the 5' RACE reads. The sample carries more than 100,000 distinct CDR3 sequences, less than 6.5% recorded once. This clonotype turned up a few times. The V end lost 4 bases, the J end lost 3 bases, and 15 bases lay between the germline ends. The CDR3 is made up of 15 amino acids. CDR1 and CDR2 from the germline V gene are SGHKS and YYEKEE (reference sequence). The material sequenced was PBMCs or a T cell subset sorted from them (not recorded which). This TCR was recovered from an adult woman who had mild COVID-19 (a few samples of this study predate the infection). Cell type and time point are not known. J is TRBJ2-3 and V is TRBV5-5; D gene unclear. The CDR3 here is CASSASLGRTDTQYF. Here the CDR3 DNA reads TGTGCCAGCAGCGCGTCCCTGGGAAGGACAGATACGCAGTATTTT.